This TCR beta chain was sequenced for a study of T cells in Graves' hyperthyroidism and ophthalmopathy. RNA transcripts were the template for amplifying TCR beta CDR3 regions. TCR CDR3 regions were first amplified by RT-PCR with HTBI primers. Via MiXCR, TCRdb re-called the multiplex PCR reads, giving one row per CDR3 protein. The sample lists about 560,000 distinct CDR3 sequences; over 15% were seen once. The CDR3 is made up of 15 amino acids. Germline CDR1 is SGDLS and CDR2 is YYNGEE. The germline V and J ends were trimmed by 0 bases and 6 bases, with 16 bases remaining between them. Findings and caveats of the study: Most thyroid clonotypes with frequency above 0.001 were detected in blood.

This clonotype was seen a handful of times. Antigen unknown. Graves' hyperthyroidism showing no ophthalmopathy progression within 18 months was considered stable. The J gene is TRBJ2-7, the V gene TRBV9; the D gene is possibly TRBD1 (5 bases). The TCR sequence derives from a woman younger than 35 with Graves' hyperthyroidism. Sample: blood. CDR3 in amino acids: CASSVEGVDSGEQYF. CDR3 nucleotides: TGTGCCAGCAGCGTAGAAGGGGTAGATTCCGGCGAGCAGTACTTC.